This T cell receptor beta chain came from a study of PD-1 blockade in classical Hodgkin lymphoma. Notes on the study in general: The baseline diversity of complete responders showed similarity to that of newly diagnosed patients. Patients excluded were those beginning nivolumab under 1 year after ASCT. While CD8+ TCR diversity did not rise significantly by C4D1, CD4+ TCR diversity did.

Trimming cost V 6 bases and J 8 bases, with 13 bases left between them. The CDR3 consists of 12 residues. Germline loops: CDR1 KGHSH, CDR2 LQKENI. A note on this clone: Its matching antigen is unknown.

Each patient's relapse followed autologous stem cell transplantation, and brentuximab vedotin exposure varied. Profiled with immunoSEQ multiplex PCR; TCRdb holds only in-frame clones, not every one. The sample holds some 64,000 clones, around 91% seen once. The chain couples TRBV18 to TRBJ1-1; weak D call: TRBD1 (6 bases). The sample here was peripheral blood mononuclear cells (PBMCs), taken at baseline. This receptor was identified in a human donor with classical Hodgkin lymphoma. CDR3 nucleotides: TGTGCCAGCTCCGAAGCGGACAGAGAAGCTTTCTTT. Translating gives CASSEADREAFF.